The rows below give T cell receptor beta chains drawn from one sample of a study of cytomegalovirus exposure and HLA in healthy donors. The repertoire was sequenced with immunoSEQ multiplex PCR; TCRdb's copy has only in-frame clones and lacks some. This table holds some 180,000 clones, roughly 9.5% found once. Sequencing was carried out using PBMCs. Receptor source: a woman younger than 45 in good health and CMV-seropositive. Each CDR3 is given with its conserved first and last residue. Fields, in order: D gene, V gene, J gene, clone size, CDR3 protein, CDR3 DNA. A D gene is named only where the DNA matches it firmly. Size is omitted from some rows. Given values are once, few, many or a class for expanded clones.

NA,TRBV7-9,TRBJ2-5,few,CASTVGQGQETQYF,TGTGCCAGCACCGTGGGGCAGGGCCAAGAGACCCAGTACTTC
NA,TRBV21-1,TRBJ1-6,NA,CASSKGARPLHF,TGTGCCAGCAGCAAAGGGGCTCGCCCCCTCCACTTT
TRBD2,TRBV9,TRBJ2-1,NA,CASSMGLAGPYGDEQFF,TGTGCCAGCAGCATGGGACTAGCGGGACCTTATGGCGATGAGCAGTTCTTC
NA,TRBV7-7,TRBJ2-7,few,CASSLGGEYEQYF,TGTGCCAGCAGCCTAGGCGGGGAGTACGAGCAGTACTTC
NA,TRBV10-1,TRBJ2-7,NA,CASSESDGVEQYF,TGCGCCAGCAGTGAGTCTGACGGGGTCGAGCAGTACTTC
TRBD1,TRBV5-1,TRBJ2-1,NA,CASSLDTGGGYNEQFF,TGCGCCAGCAGCCTTGATACAGGGGGCGGTTATAATGAGCAGTTCTTC
NA,TRBV5-6,TRBJ2-7,NA,CASSLQQISYEQYF,TGTGCCAGCAGCTTACAACAGATCTCCTACGAGCAGTACTTC
NA,TRBV2,TRBJ1-3,NA,CASSPQFSGNTIYF,TGTGCCAGCAGCCCACAATTCTCTGGAAACACCATATATTTT
NA,TRBV9,TRBJ2-5,few,CASSVEREETQYF,TGTGCCAGCAGCGTAGAACGGGAGGAGACCCAGTACTTC
TRBD1,TRBV5-1,TRBJ2-5,NA,CASRTGGKETQYF,TGCGCCAGCCGGACAGGGGGTAAAGAGACCCAGTACTTC
TRBD1,TRBV6-5,TRBJ1-2,NA,CASSYSGTGEGYTF,TGTGCCAGCAGTTACTCCGGGACAGGGGAAGGATACACCTTC
TRBD2,TRBV18,TRBJ2-7,NA,CASSLAGSYEQYF,TGTGCCAGCTCTCTAGCGGGCAGCTACGAGCAGTACTTC
NA,TRBV19,TRBJ2-2,few,CASSHGNTGELFF,TGTGCCAGTAGTCACGGGAACACCGGGGAGCTGTTTTTT
NA,TRBV7-9,TRBJ2-7,few,CASSSRTASSYEQYF,TGTGCCAGCAGCTCCCGGACGGCTAGCTCCTACGAGCAGTACTTC
TRBD2,TRBV4-1,TRBJ2-4,NA,CASSRPREGFDIQYF,TGCGCCAGCAGTCGCCCCAGGGAGGGTTTTGACATTCAGTACTTC
NA,TRBV7-9,TRBJ1-4,NA,CASSLQREGQGREKLFF,TGTGCCAGCAGCTTACAAAGGGAAGGGCAGGGGCGAGAAAAACTGTTTTTT
TRBD2,TRBV18,TRBJ2-7,NA,CASSPRDYRYEQYF,TGTGCCAGCTCACCCAGGGACTACCGCTACGAGCAGTACTTC
TRBD1,TRBV5-6,TRBJ1-5,NA,CASSAGTGSNQPQHF,TGTGCCAGCAGCGCCGGGACAGGTTCCAATCAGCCCCAGCATTTT
NA,TRBV2,TRBJ2-5,NA,CATVSEETQYF,TGTGCCACCGTCAGCGAAGAGACCCAGTACTTC
NA,TRBV25-1,TRBJ2-2,few,CASSEGIRGFTGELFF,TGTGCCAGCAGTGAAGGGATTAGGGGTTTCACCGGGGAGCTGTTTTTT
NA,TRBV6-1,TRBJ2-3,NA,CASSETGTGGTSDTQYF,TGTGCCAGCAGTGAAACGGGGACCGGGGGAACGTCGGATACGCAGTATTTT
TRBD1,TRBV7-8,TRBJ2-7,NA,CASSSPRDRTYEQYF,TGTGCCAGCAGCTCCCCGCGGGACAGGACCTACGAGCAGTACTTC
NA,TRBV29-1,TRBJ2-7,few,CSVRNYSYEQYF,TGCAGCGTTAGAAACTATTCCTACGAGCAGTACTTC
TRBD1,TRBV6-1,TRBJ1-2,few,CASSEAGQGAGYGYTF,TGTGCCAGCAGTGAAGCCGGACAGGGGGCCGGGTATGGCTACACCTTC
TRBD2,TRBV9,TRBJ2-3,NA,CASSGRGRASDTQYF,TGTGCCAGCAGCGGACGCGGGAGGGCGTCTGATACGCAGTATTTT
NA,TRBV9,TRBJ1-2,NA,CASSEGPGGRGYGYTF,TGTGCCAGCAGCGAGGGGCCGGGGGGCCGGGGCTATGGCTACACCTTC
TRBD2,TRBV19,TRBJ2-5,few,CASSTISGRGQETQYF,TGTGCCAGTAGTACCATCAGCGGGAGAGGCCAAGAGACCCAGTACTTC
NA,TRBV29-1,TRBJ2-7,few,CSAGLQSYEQYF,TGCAGCGCCGGACTACAGTCCTACGAGCAGTACTTC
TRBD1,TRBV10-2,TRBJ1-5,NA,CASSEYDRGRQPQHF,TGCGCCAGCAGTGAGTATGACAGGGGACGACAGCCCCAGCATTTT
NA,TRBV7-2,TRBJ1-2,NA,CASSLEGVSYGYTF,TGTGCCAGCAGCCTAGAGGGGGTCAGCTATGGCTACACCTTC
TRBD2,TRBV27,TRBJ2-7,NA,CAYELAGFMDEQYF,TGTGCCTATGAACTAGCGGGCTTTATGGACGAGCAGTACTTC
TRBD2,TRBV7-9,TRBJ2-1,NA,CASSLNPRLAGAGEQFF,TGTGCCAGCAGCTTAAACCCCCGACTAGCGGGAGCCGGTGAGCAGTTCTTC
TRBD2,TRBV29-1,TRBJ2-7,NA,CSGAGTSGGEQYF,TGCAGCGGGGCCGGGACTAGCGGAGGCGAGCAGTACTTC
TRBD2,TRBV5-1,TRBJ2-1,once,CASSLAAGGPYNEQFF,TGCGCCAGCAGCTTGGCCGCGGGAGGGCCCTACAATGAGCAGTTCTTC
NA,TRBV19,TRBJ2-7,NA,CASSRGTPDSYEQYF,TGTGCCAGTAGTCGAGGGACACCCGACTCCTACGAGCAGTACTTC
NA,TRBV5-6,TRBJ2-4,few,CASSLTKLVNIQYF,TGTGCCAGCAGCTTGACCAAACTAGTGAACATTCAGTACTTC
NA,TRBV9,TRBJ1-5,NA,CASSVDAGNQPQHF,TGTGCCAGCAGCGTAGACGCGGGGAATCAGCCCCAGCATTTT
NA,TRBV30,TRBJ1-6,few,CAWHREWNSPLHF,TGTGCCTGGCACAGGGAGTGGAATTCACCCCTCCACTTT
TRBD2,TRBV2,TRBJ2-5,few,CASSGGSVETQYF,TGTGCCAGCAGTGGCGGGAGCGTCGAGACCCAGTACTTC
TRBD1,TRBV7-7,TRBJ2-5,few,CASSPTGRVLRTQETQYF,TGTGCCAGCAGCCCGACAGGGCGGGTCTTGAGAACACAAGAGACCCAGTACTTC
TRBD2,TRBV6-5,TRBJ2-1,many,CASSPLAAIYNEQFF,TGTGCCAGCAGTCCACTAGCGGCCATCTACAATGAGCAGTTCTTC
NA,TRBV30,TRBJ2-3,NA,CAWSVMGRTDTQYF,TGTGCCTGGAGTGTAATGGGGCGCACAGATACGCAGTATTTT
TRBD2,TRBV9,TRBJ2-5,NA,CASSSSGRAFETQYF,TGTGCCAGCAGCTCCAGCGGGAGGGCCTTCGAGACCCAGTACTTC
TRBD2,TRBV10-3,TRBJ2-5,NA,CAISGGLAGDETQYF,TGTGCCATCAGTGGAGGACTAGCGGGAGACGAGACCCAGTACTTC
TRBD1,TRBV2,TRBJ2-3,NA,CASREEQGGISTDTQYF,TGTGCCAGCAGGGAGGAACAGGGGGGAATTAGCACAGATACGCAGTATTTT